The rows below give T cell receptor beta chains drawn from one sample of a study of OX40 agonist ivuxolimab in advanced cancers. TCRdb's table, derived via immunoSEQ multiplex PCR, lists solely in-frame clones and lacks some. Among 90,000 to 120,000 clones listed, around 93% were seen once. The sample was CD4+ or CD8+ T cells sorted from blood, taken in a trial of the OX40 agonist ivuxolimab. The receptors here all came from an adult with an advanced solid tumor such as melanoma, head and neck, liver or kidney cancer. Each CDR3 is given with its conserved first and last residue. The D gene is left open where the match is weak. Clone size, where shown, is once, few, many, or a class for clones that have expanded.

cdr3_aa: CASSAGTGRETQYF
cdr3_nt: TGTGCCAGCAGCGCCGGGACAGGGCGAGAGACCCAGTACTTC
d_call: TRBD1
j_call: TRBJ2-5
v_call: TRBV7-9
clone_size: NA
cdr3_length: 14

cdr3_aa: CASSRDFTDTQYF
cdr3_nt: TGTGCCAGCAGTCGGGACTTCACAGATACGCAGTATTTT
d_call: NA
j_call: TRBJ2-3
v_call: TRBV11-2
clone_size: NA
cdr3_length: 13

cdr3_aa: CASSLPGQSVRVSF
cdr3_nt: TGTGCCAGCAGTTTGCCGGGACAGTCGGTAAGAGTTAGCTTT
d_call: TRBD1
j_call: TRBJ1-1
v_call: TRBV28
clone_size: NA
cdr3_length: 14

cdr3_aa: CASSRRQQFF
cdr3_nt: TGTGCCAGCAGCCGCCGCCAGCAGTTCTTC
d_call: NA
j_call: TRBJ2-1
v_call: TRBV7-9
clone_size: NA
cdr3_length: 10

cdr3_aa: CASSKAWESGDQPQHF
cdr3_nt: TGTGCCAGCAGCAAAGCCTGGGAAAGTGGGGATCAGCCCCAGCATTTT
d_call: NA
j_call: TRBJ1-5
v_call: TRBV21-1
clone_size: NA
cdr3_length: 16

cdr3_aa: CASSQCVGGWTRTYEQYF
cdr3_nt: TGCGCCAGCAGTCAATGTGTCGGTGGGTGGACTAGGACCTACGAGCAGTACTTC
d_call: TRBD2
j_call: TRBJ2-7
v_call: TRBV23-1
clone_size: NA
cdr3_length: 18

cdr3_aa: CASSLARDGGYTF
cdr3_nt: TGTGCCAGCAGCTTAGCGCGGGACGGAGGCTACACCTTC
d_call: NA
j_call: TRBJ1-2
v_call: TRBV7-9
clone_size: few
cdr3_length: 13

cdr3_aa: CASSPQETQYF
cdr3_nt: TGTGCCAGCAGCCCACAAGAGACCCAGTACTTC
d_call: NA
j_call: TRBJ2-5
v_call: TRBV7-6
clone_size: NA
cdr3_length: 11

cdr3_aa: CAITRQAGANVLTF
cdr3_nt: TGTGCCATCACTAGACAGGCTGGGGCCAACGTCCTGACTTTC
d_call: NA
j_call: TRBJ2-6
v_call: TRBV10-3
clone_size: NA
cdr3_length: 14

cdr3_aa: CASSLVGGGEETQYF
cdr3_nt: TGCGCCAGCAGCTTGGTAGGCGGGGGAGAAGAGACCCAGTACTTC
d_call: TRBD2
j_call: TRBJ2-5
v_call: TRBV5-1
clone_size: NA
cdr3_length: 15

cdr3_aa: CASVDRAGVTNYGYTF
cdr3_nt: TGTGCCAGTGTTGACAGGGCCGGGGTAACTAACTATGGCTACACCTTC
d_call: TRBD1
j_call: TRBJ1-2
v_call: TRBV19
clone_size: NA
cdr3_length: 16

cdr3_aa: CASSYSNRGHYEQYF
cdr3_nt: TGTGCCAGCAGTTACTCGAATAGGGGGCATTACGAGCAGTACTTC
d_call: TRBD1
j_call: TRBJ2-7
v_call: TRBV6-5
clone_size: NA
cdr3_length: 15

cdr3_aa: CASSSTGADTQYF
cdr3_nt: TGTGCCAGCAGCTCGACAGGGGCAGATACGCAGTATTTT
d_call: TRBD1
j_call: TRBJ2-3
v_call: TRBV13
clone_size: NA
cdr3_length: 13

cdr3_aa: CASSLGRRDSPLEEQYF
cdr3_nt: TGTGCCAGCAGCTTAGGTCGCCGGGACAGTCCCCTCGAAGAGCAGTACTTC
d_call: TRBD1
j_call: TRBJ2-7
v_call: TRBV11-3
clone_size: NA
cdr3_length: 17

cdr3_aa: CASRMGPNTEAFF
cdr3_nt: TGTGCCAGCAGAATGGGTCCGAACACTGAAGCTTTCTTT
d_call: NA
j_call: TRBJ1-1
v_call: TRBV6-5
clone_size: few
cdr3_length: 13

cdr3_aa: CASSQIQGAYEQYF
cdr3_nt: TGTGCCAGCAGTCAGATACAGGGAGCCTACGAGCAGTACTTC
d_call: NA
j_call: TRBJ2-7
v_call: TRBV6-5
clone_size: NA
cdr3_length: 14

cdr3_aa: CASSVVDRGTSSGANVLTF
cdr3_nt: TGTGCCAGCAGCGTAGTGGACAGGGGTACTAGCTCTGGGGCCAACGTCCTGACTTTC
d_call: TRBD1
j_call: TRBJ2-6
v_call: TRBV9
clone_size: NA
cdr3_length: 19

cdr3_aa: CASSLGAGQGAGQPQHF
cdr3_nt: TGTGCCAGCAGCTTAGGGGCAGGGCAGGGGGCAGGTCAGCCCCAGCATTTT
d_call: TRBD1
j_call: TRBJ1-5
v_call: TRBV7-8
clone_size: NA
cdr3_length: 17

cdr3_aa: CASSYSGGGTEAFF
cdr3_nt: TGTGCCAGCAGTTACTCAGGGGGGGGCACTGAAGCTTTCTTT
d_call: NA
j_call: TRBJ1-1
v_call: TRBV6-6
clone_size: NA
cdr3_length: 14

cdr3_aa: CSAGSLGYTF
cdr3_nt: TGCAGTGCCGGATCTCTAGGCTACACCTTC
d_call: NA
j_call: TRBJ1-2
v_call: TRBV20-1
clone_size: NA
cdr3_length: 10

cdr3_aa: CASSPGGVDYGYTF
cdr3_nt: TGTGCCAGCTCACCAGGGGGGGTCGACTATGGCTACACCTTC
d_call: NA
j_call: TRBJ1-2
v_call: TRBV18
clone_size: NA
cdr3_length: 14

cdr3_aa: CASSENRESAGYTF
cdr3_nt: TGTGCCAGCAGTGAAAACAGGGAAAGTGCTGGCTACACCTTC
d_call: NA
j_call: TRBJ1-2
v_call: TRBV2
clone_size: NA
cdr3_length: 14

cdr3_aa: CASSLLGVNQPQHF
cdr3_nt: TGTGCCAGCAGTTTATTGGGGGTTAATCAGCCCCAGCATTTT
d_call: NA
j_call: TRBJ1-5
v_call: TRBV27
clone_size: NA
cdr3_length: 14

cdr3_aa: CASSLDYEQYF
cdr3_nt: TGTGCCAGCAGCTTGGACTACGAGCAGTACTTC
d_call: NA
j_call: TRBJ2-7
v_call: TRBV5-6
clone_size: NA
cdr3_length: 11

cdr3_aa: CATSGRDKTYEQYF
cdr3_nt: TGTGCCACCAGCGGCCGGGACAAAACCTACGAGCAGTACTTC
d_call: NA
j_call: TRBJ2-7
v_call: TRBV15
clone_size: NA
cdr3_length: 14

cdr3_aa: CASSQDPGMGETQYF
cdr3_nt: TGTGCCAGCAGCCAAGATCCGGGGATGGGAGAGACCCAGTACTTC
d_call: NA
j_call: TRBJ2-5
v_call: TRBV4-2
clone_size: NA
cdr3_length: 15

cdr3_aa: CASSEARVPVGETQYF
cdr3_nt: TGTGCCAGCAGTGAAGCTCGAGTCCCAGTTGGAGAGACCCAGTACTTC
d_call: NA
j_call: TRBJ2-5
v_call: TRBV2
clone_size: NA
cdr3_length: 16

cdr3_aa: CASSLYQGEIQPQHF
cdr3_nt: TGCGCCAGCAGCCTGTACCAGGGGGAAATTCAGCCCCAGCATTTT
d_call: TRBD1
j_call: TRBJ1-5
v_call: TRBV5-1
clone_size: NA
cdr3_length: 15

cdr3_aa: CASSLVAGGSTDTQYF
cdr3_nt: TGCGCCAGCAGCTTGGTCGCGGGGGGGAGCACAGATACGCAGTATTTT
d_call: TRBD2
j_call: TRBJ2-3
v_call: TRBV5-1
clone_size: NA
cdr3_length: 16

cdr3_aa: CASSNQQGGEQFF
cdr3_nt: TGTGCCAGCAGCAATCAACAGGGTGGTGAGCAGTTCTTC
d_call: NA
j_call: TRBJ2-1
v_call: TRBV11-2
clone_size: NA
cdr3_length: 13

cdr3_aa: CASSQDGYSSSRDTGELFF
cdr3_nt: TGTGCCAGCAGCCAAGATGGGTATAGCTCCTCGCGGGACACCGGGGAGCTGTTTTTT
d_call: NA
j_call: TRBJ2-2
v_call: TRBV4-2
clone_size: NA
cdr3_length: 19

cdr3_aa: CASSYKFTDTQYF
cdr3_nt: TGTGCCAGCAGCTACAAATTCACAGATACGCAGTATTTT
d_call: NA
j_call: TRBJ2-3
v_call: TRBV21-1
clone_size: NA
cdr3_length: 13

cdr3_aa: CASSLRQGKAGELFF
cdr3_nt: TGTGCCAGCAGTTTGAGACAGGGGAAGGCCGGGGAGCTGTTTTTT
d_call: TRBD1
j_call: TRBJ2-2
v_call: TRBV6-5
clone_size: NA
cdr3_length: 15

cdr3_aa: CASSQDPSGVRNEQFF
cdr3_nt: TGCGCCAGCAGCCAAGATCCTAGCGGGGTTAGGAATGAGCAGTTCTTC
d_call: TRBD2
j_call: TRBJ2-1
v_call: TRBV4-1
clone_size: once
cdr3_length: 16

cdr3_aa: CAWSVGGRVGEQFF
cdr3_nt: TGTGCCTGGAGTGTAGGCGGGAGGGTTGGTGAGCAGTTCTTC
d_call: TRBD2
j_call: TRBJ2-1
v_call: TRBV30
clone_size: NA
cdr3_length: 14

cdr3_aa: CASSASRQEGYTF
cdr3_nt: TGTGCCAGCAGTGCCTCGAGGCAGGAGGGCTACACCTTC
d_call: NA
j_call: TRBJ1-2
v_call: TRBV6-6
clone_size: NA
cdr3_length: 13

cdr3_aa: CASSQRSSGGPQYF
cdr3_nt: TGTGCCAGCAGCCAAAGATCCTCCGGGGGACCCCAGTACTTC
d_call: NA
j_call: TRBJ2-5
v_call: TRBV14
clone_size: once
cdr3_length: 14

cdr3_aa: CASRIDGNYGYTF
cdr3_nt: TGTGCCAGCAGGATAGATGGAAACTATGGCTACACCTTC
d_call: NA
j_call: TRBJ1-2
v_call: TRBV5-6
clone_size: NA
cdr3_length: 13